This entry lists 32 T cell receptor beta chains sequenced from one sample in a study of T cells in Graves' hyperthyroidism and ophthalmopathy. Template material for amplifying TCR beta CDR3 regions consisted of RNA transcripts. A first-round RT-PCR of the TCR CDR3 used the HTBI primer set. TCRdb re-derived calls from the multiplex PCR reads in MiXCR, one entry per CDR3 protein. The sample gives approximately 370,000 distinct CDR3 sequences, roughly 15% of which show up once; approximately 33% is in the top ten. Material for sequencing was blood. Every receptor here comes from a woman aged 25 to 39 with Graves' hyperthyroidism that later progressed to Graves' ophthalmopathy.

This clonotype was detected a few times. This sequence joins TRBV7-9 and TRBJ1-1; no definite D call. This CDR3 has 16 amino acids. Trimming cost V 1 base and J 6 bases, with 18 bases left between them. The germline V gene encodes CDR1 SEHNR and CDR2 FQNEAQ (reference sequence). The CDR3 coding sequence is TGTGCCAGCAGCTTAGATGCCAGCCGAATGTGGGCTGAAGCTTTCTTT. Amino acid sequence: CASSLDASRMWAEAFF. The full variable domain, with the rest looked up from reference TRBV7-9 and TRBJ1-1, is DTGVSQNPRHKITKRGQNVTFRCDPISEHNRLYWYRQTLGQGPEFLTYFQNEAQLEKSRLLSDRFSAERPKGSFSTLEIQRTEQGDSAMYLCASSLDASRMWAEAFFGQGTRLTVV.

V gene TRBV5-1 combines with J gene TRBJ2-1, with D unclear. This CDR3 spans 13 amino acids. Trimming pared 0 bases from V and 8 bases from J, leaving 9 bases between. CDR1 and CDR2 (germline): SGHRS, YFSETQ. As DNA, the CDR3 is TGCGCCAGCAGCTTGGTTCAGGCCCATGAGCAGTTCTTC. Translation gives CASSLVQAHEQFF.

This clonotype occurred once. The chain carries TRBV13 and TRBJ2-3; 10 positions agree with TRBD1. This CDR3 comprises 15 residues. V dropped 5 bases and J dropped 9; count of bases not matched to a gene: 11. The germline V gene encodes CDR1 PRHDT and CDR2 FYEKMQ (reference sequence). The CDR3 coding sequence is TGTGCCAGCAGCGCGGACAGGGGGAACAAACCGACGCAGTATTTT. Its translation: CASSADRGNKPTQYF. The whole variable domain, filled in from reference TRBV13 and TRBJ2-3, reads AAGVIQSPRHLIKEKRETATLKCYPIPRHDTVYWYQQGPGQDPQFLISFYEKMQSDKGSIPDRFSAQQFSDYHSELNMSSLELGDSALYFCASSADRGNKPTQYFGPGTRLTVL.

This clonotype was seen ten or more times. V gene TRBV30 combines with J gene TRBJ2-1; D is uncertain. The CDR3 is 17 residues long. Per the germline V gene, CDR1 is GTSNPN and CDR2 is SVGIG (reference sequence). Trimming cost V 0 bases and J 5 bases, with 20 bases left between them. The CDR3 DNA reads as TGTGCCTGGAGTGTTTATTCGGGCCTTTATACCGACAATGAGCAGTTCTTC. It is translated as CAWSVYSGLYTDNEQFF.

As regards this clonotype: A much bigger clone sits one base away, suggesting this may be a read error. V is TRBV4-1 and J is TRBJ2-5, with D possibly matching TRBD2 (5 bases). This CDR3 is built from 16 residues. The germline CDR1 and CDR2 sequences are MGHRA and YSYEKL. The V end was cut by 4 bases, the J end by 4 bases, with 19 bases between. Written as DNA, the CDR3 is TGCGCCAGCAGCCCCTTGAGTTTGGGCGAGGGAGAGACCCAGTACTTC. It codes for CASSPLSLGEGETQYF.

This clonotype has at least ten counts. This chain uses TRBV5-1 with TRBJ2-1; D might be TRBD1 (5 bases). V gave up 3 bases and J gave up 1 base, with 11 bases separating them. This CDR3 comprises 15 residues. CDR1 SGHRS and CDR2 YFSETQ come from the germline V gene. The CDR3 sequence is CASSYLGESYNEQFF. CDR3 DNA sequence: TGCGCCAGCAGCTACTTAGGGGAATCCTACAATGAGCAGTTCTTC.

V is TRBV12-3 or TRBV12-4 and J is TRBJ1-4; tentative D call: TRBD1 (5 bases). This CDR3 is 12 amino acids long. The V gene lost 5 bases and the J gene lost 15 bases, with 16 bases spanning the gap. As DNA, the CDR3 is TGTGCCAGCAGTGGACTAGGGGATTATGTGTTTTTT. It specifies CASSGLGDYVFF.

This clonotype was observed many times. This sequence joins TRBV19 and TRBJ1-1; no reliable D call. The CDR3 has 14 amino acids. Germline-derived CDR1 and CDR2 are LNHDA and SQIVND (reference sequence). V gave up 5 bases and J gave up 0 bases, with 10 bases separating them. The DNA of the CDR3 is TGTGCCAGTAGTCGGGCGAGAGTGAACACTGAAGCTTTCTTT. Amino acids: CASSRARVNTEAFF.

The CDR3 DNA is TGTGCCAGCAGTCCCCCGGGACTAGCAGGCTACGAGCAGTACTTC. This codes for CASSPPGLAGYEQYF. V usage is TRBV6-1 and J usage is TRBJ2-7; 9 bases are shared with TRBD2. This CDR3 contains 15 residues. With 5 bases clipped from V and 3 bases from J, the junction kept 8 bases outside the gene matches. CDR1 MNHNS and CDR2 SASEGT come from the germline V gene.

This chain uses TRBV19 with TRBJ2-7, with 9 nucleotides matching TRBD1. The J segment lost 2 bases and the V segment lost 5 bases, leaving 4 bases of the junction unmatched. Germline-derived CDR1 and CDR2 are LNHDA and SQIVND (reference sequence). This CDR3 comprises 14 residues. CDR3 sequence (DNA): TGTGCCAGTAGTGTCGGGACAGGGACCTACGAGCAGTACTTC. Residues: CASSVGTGTYEQYF.

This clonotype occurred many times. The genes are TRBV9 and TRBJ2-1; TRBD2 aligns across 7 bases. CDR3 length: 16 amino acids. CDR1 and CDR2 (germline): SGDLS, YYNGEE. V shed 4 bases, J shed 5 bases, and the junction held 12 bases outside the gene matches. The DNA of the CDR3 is TGTGCCAGCAGCCCCGGAGGCCTAGCGGAAGACAATGAGCAGTTCTTC. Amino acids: CASSPGGLAEDNEQFF. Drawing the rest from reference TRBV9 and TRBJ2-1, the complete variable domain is DSGVTQTPKHLITATGQRVTLRCSPRSGDLSVYWYQQSLDQGLQFLIQYYNGEERAKGNILERFSAQQFPDLHSELNLSSLELGDSALYFCASSPGGLAEDNEQFFGPGTRLTVL.

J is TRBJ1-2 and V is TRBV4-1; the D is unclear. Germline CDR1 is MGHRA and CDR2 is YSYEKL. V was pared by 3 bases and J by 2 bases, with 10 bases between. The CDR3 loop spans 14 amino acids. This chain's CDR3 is CASSHPKGNYGYTF. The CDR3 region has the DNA TGCGCCAGCAGCCATCCGAAGGGAAACTATGGCTACACCTTC.

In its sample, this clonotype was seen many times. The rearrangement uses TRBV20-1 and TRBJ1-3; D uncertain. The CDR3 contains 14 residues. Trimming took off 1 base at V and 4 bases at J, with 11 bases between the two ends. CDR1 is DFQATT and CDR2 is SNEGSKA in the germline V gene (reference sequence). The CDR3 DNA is TGCAGTGCTAGAGCCCCAGGTCCGGGAAACACCATATATTTT. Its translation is CSARAPGPGNTIYF.

The CDR3 DNA follows: TGTGCCAGCAGTTTGAGCGGACAGTGGCTGGTTCAGCCCCAGCATTTT. Translation gives CASSLSGQWLVQPQHF. This chain connects TRBV12-3 or TRBV12-4 to TRBJ1-5; a possible D gene is TRBD1 (6 bases). Between the trimmed V and J ends, which lost 3 bases and 6 bases, there was a span of 18 bases. The CDR3 covers 16 residues.

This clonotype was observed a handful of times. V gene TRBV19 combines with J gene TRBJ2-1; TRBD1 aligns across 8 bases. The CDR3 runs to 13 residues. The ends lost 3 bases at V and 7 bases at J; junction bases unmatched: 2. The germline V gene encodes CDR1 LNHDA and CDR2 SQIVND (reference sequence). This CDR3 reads CASSIQGANEQFF. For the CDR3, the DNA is TGTGCCAGTAGTATCCAGGGGGCAAATGAGCAGTTCTTC.

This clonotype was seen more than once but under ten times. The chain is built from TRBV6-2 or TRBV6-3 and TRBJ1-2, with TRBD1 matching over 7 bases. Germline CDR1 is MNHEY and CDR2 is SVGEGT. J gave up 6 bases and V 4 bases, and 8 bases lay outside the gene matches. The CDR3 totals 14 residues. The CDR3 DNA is TGTGCCAGCAGTTCCGGGACAGAAGTTGATGGCTACACCTTC. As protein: CASSSGTEVDGYTF.

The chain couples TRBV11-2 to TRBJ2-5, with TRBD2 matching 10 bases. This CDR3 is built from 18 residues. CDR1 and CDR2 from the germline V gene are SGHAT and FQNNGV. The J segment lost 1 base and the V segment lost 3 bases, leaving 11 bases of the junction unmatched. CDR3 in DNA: TGTGCCAGCAGCTTCCTAAGCGGGGGGGGTAGGTCCCAAGAGACCCAGTACTTC. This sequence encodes CASSFLSGGGRSQETQYF. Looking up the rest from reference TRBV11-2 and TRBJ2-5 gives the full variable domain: EAGVAQSPRYKIIEKRQSVAFWCNPISGHATLYWYQQILGQGPKLLIQFQNNGVVDDSQLPKDRFSAERLKGVDSTLKIQPAKLEDSAVYLCASSFLSGGGRSQETQYFGPGTRLLVL.

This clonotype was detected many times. CDR3 residues: CASSPLSGRPDNEQFF. In DNA, the CDR3 is TGTGCCAGCAGTCCTCTCAGCGGGCGGCCGGACAATGAGCAGTTCTTC. The chain links TRBV27 to TRBJ2-1, with D perhaps matching TRBD2 (6 bases). V gave up 5 bases and J gave up 5 bases, with 19 bases separating them. Germline V gene data show CDR1 as MNHEY and CDR2 as SMNVEV (reference sequence). CDR3 length: 16 residues.

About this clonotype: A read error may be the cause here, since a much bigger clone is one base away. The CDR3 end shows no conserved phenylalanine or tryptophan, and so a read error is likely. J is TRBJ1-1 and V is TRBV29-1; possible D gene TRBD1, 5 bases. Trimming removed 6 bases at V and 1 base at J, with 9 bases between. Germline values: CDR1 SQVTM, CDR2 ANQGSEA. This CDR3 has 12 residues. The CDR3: CSVKGQNTEAFL. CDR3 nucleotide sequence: TGCAGCGTGAAAGGACAGAACACTGAAGCTTTCCTT.

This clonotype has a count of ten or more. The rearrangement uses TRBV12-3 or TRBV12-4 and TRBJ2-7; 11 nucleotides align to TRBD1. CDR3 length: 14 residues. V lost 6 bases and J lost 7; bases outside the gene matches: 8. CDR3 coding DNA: TGTGCCAGCAGCGCCGGGACAGGGGGGGTGGAGCAGTACTTC. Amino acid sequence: CASSAGTGGVEQYF.

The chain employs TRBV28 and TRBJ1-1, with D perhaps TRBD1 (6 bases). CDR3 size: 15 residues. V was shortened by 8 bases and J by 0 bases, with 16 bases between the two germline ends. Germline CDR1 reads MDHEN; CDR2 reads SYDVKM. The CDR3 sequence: CASHTGQPLNTEAFF. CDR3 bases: TGTGCCAGCCACACTGGACAGCCCTTGAACACTGAAGCTTTCTTT.

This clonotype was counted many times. In DNA form, the CDR3 reads TGCGCCAGCAACTTACTAGCGGATTCCTACAATGAGCAGTTCTTC. Translating gives CASNLLADSYNEQFF. The rearrangement links TRBV5-1 to TRBJ2-1; 8 bases are shared with TRBD2. The V and J ends lost 6 bases and 1 base, in that order; junction bases with no gene match: 6. The CDR3 loop spans 15 amino acids. Germline values: CDR1 SGHRS, CDR2 YFSETQ.

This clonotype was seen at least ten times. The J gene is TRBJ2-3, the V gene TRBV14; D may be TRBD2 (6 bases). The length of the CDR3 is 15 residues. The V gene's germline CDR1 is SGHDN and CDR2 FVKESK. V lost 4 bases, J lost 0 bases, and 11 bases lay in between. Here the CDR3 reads CASSRGLKSTDTQYF. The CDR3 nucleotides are TGTGCCAGCAGCCGGGGACTGAAAAGCACAGATACGCAGTATTTT.

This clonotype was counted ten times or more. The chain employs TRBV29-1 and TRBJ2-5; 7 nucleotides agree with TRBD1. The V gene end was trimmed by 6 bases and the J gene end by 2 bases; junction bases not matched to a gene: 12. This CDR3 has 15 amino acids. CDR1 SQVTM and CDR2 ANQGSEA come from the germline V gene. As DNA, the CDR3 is TGCAGCGTCCAGGGAAGGACAGGAAAACAAGAGACCCAGTACTTC. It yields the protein CSVQGRTGKQETQYF.

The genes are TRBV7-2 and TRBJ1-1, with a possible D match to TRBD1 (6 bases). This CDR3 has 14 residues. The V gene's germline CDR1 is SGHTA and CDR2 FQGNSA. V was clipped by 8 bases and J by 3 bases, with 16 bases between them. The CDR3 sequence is CASALGGIDTEAFF. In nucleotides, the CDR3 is TGTGCCAGCGCACTTGGGGGCATTGACACTGAAGCTTTCTTT.

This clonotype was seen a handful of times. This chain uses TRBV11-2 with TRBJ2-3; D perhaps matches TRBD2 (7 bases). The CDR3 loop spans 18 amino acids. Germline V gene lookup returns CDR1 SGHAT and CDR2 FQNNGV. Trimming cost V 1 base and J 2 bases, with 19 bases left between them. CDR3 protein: CASSLGGGGRIFTDTQYF. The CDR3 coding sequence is TGTGCCAGCAGCTTAGGGGGCGGGGGCCGAATTTTCACAGATACGCAGTATTTT.

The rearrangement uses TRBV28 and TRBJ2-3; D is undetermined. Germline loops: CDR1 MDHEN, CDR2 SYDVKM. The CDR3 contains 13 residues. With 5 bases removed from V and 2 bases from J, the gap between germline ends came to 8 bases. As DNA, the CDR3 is TGTGCCAGCAGTACCCAGCCCACAGATACGCAGTATTTT. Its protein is CASSTQPTDTQYF.

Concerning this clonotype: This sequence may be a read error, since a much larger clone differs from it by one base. The DNA of the CDR3 is TGCAGTACGGGACAGGGGGTTGAAAAACTGTTTTTT. It specifies CSTGQGVEKLFF. This chain connects TRBV20-1 to TRBJ1-4, with TRBD1 matching 11 bases. This CDR3 contains 12 residues. CDR1 and CDR2 from the germline V gene are DFQATT and SNEGSKA (reference sequence). V lost 8 bases to trimming and J lost 7 bases; unmatched junction nucleotides: 3.

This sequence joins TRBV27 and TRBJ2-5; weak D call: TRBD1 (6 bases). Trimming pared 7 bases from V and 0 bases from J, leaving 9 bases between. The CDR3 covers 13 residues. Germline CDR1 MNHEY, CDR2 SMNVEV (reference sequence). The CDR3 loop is CASKGTNQETQYF. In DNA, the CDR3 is TGTGCCAGCAAGGGGACAAACCAAGAGACCCAGTACTTC.

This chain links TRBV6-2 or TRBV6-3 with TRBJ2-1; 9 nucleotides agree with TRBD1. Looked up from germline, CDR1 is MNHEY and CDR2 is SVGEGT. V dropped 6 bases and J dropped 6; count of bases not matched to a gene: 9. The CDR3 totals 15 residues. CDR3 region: CASSRTGGAFNEQFF. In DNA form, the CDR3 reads TGTGCCAGCAGCCGCACAGGGGGCGCGTTCAATGAGCAGTTCTTC.

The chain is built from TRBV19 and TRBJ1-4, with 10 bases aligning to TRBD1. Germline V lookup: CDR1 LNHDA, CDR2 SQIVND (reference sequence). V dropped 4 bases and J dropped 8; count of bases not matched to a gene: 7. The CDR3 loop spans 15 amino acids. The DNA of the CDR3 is TGTGCCAGTAGTACGACGGGACAGGGGTACGAAAAACTGTTTTTT. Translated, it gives CASSTTGQGYEKLFF.

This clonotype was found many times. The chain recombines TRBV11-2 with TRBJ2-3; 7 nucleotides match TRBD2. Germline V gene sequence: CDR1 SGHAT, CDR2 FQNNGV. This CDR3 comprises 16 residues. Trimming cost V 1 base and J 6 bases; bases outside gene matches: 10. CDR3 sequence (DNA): TGTGCCAGCAGCTTAGTTTCGGGGGGTGCTCTGGATACGCAGTATTTT. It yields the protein CASSLVSGGALDTQYF.